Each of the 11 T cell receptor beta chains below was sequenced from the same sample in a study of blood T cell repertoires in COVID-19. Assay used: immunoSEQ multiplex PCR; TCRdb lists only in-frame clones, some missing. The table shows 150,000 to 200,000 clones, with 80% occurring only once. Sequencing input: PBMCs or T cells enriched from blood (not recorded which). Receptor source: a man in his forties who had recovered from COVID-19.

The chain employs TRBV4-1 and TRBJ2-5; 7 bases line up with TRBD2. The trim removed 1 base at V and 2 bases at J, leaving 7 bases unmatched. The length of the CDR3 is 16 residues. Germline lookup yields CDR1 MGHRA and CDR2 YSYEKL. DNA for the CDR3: TGCGCCAGCAGCCAAGGGGGGGGACTACTTCAAGAGACCCAGTACTTC. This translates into CASSQGGGLLQETQYF.

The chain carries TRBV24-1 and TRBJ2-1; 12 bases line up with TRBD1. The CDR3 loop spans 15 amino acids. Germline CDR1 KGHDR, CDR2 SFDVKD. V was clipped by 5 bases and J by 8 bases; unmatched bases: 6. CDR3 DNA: TGTGCCACCAGTGGTCCGGGACAGGGGGCCTATGAGCAGTTCTTC. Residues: CATSGPGQGAYEQFF.

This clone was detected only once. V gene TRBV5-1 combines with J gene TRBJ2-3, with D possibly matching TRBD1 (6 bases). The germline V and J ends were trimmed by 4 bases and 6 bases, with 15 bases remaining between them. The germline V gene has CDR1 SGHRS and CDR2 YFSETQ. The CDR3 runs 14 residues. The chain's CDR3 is CASSLEGQTDTQYF. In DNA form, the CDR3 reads TGCGCCAGCAGCCTAGAAGGACAGACGGATACGCAGTATTTT.

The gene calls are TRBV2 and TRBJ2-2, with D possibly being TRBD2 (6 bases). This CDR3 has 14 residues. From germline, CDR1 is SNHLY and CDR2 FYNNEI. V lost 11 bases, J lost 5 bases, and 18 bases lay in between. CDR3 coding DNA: TGTGCCGGCCGAGGAGGGAGAGGGACCGGGGAGCTGTTTTTT. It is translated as CAGRGGRGTGELFF.

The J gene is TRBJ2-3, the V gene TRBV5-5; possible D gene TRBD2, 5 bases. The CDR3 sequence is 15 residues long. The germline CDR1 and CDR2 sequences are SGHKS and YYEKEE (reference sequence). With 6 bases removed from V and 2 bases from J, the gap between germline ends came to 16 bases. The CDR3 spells CASTPRAVLTDTQYF. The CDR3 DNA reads TGTGCCAGCACCCCGAGGGCAGTCCTCACAGATACGCAGTATTTT. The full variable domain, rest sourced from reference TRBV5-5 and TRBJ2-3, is DAGVTQSPTHLIKTRGQQVTLRCSPISGHKSVSWYQQVLGQGPQFIFQYYEKEERGRGNFPDRFSARQFPNYSSELNVNALLLGDSALYLCASTPRAVLTDTQYFGPGTRLTVL.

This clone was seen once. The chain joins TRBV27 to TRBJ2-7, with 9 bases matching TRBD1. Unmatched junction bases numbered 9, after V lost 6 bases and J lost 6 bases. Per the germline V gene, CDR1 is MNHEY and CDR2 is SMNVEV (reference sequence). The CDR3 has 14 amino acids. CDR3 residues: CASRVGTGPPEQYF. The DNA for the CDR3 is TGTGCCAGCAGGGTCGGGACAGGGCCCCCCGAGCAGTACTTC.

The DNA of the CDR3 is TGTGCCAGCAGCCCCACAGGGGGCGGCTACACCTTC. This translates into CASSPTGGGYTF. The rearrangement uses TRBV5-6 and TRBJ1-2, with 9 bases identical to TRBD1. Germline assignment: CDR1 SGHDT and CDR2 YYEEEE. The CDR3 runs 12 residues. The V gene end was trimmed by 4 bases and the J gene end by 8 bases; junction bases not matched to a gene: 3. Full variable domain (rest looked up from reference TRBV5-6 and TRBJ1-2): DAGVTQSPTHLIKTRGQQVTLRCSPKSGHDTVSWYQQALGQGPQFIFQYYEEEERQRGNFPDRFSGHQFPNYSSELNVNALLLGDSALYLCASSPTGGGYTFGSGTRLTVV.

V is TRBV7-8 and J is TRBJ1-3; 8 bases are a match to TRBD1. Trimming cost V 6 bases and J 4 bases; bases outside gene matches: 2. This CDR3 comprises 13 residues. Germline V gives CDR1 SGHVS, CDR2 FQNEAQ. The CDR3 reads CASRRDRGNTIYF. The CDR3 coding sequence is TGTGCCAGCAGGCGGGACAGGGGAAACACCATATATTTT.

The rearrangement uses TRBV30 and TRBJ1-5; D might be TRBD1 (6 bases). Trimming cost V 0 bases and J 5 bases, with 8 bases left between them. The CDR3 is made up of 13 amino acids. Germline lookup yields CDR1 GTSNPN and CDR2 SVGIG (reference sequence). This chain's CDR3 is CAWSVGGDQPQHF. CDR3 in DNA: TGTGCCTGGAGTGTAGGGGGGGATCAGCCCCAGCATTTT.

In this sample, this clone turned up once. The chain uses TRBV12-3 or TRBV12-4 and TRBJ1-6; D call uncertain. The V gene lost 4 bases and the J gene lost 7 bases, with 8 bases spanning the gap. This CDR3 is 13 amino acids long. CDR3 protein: CASSSELNSPLHF. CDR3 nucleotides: TGTGCCAGCAGTTCGGAGCTAAATTCACCCCTCCACTTT.

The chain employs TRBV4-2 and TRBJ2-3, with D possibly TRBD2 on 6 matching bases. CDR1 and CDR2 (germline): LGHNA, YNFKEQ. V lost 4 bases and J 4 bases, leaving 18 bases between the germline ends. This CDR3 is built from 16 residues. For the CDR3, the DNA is TGTGCCAGCAGCCGGGGGGACTCCCGCGGGGCAGATACGCAGTATTTT. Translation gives CASSRGDSRGADTQYF.